Listed below are T cell receptor beta chains from one sample, sequenced in a study of shared clonotypes between healthy human individuals. Assay used: immunoSEQ multiplex PCR; TCRdb lists only in-frame clones, some missing. The profile shows 85,000 to 100,000 clones, 68% of them singletons. Source material: memory CD8+ T cells sorted from blood. All receptors come from a man aged 25 to 45 in good health. Both conserved end residues are part of each CDR3. Fields, in order: D gene, J gene, clone size, V gene, CDR3 protein, CDR3 DNA. A D gene is named only where the DNA matches it firmly. Clone size is stated in some rows and not others, as once, few, many or a class when expanded.

D: NA
J: TRBJ1-2
size: few
V: TRBV7-2
CDR3: CASSWGPANYGYTF
DNA: TGTGCCAGCAGCTGGGGACCTGCTAACTATGGCTACACCTTC

D: NA
J: TRBJ2-5
size: once
V: TRBV27
CDR3: CASSSRDPGLEVEETQYF
DNA: TGTGCCAGCAGTTCGAGGGACCCGGGGCTCGAGGTGGAAGAGACCCAGTACTTC

D: NA
J: TRBJ2-7
size: NA
V: TRBV18
CDR3: CASSPRLAELYEQYF
DNA: TGTGCCAGCTCACCCAGGTTAGCGGAGCTCTACGAGCAGTACTTC

D: TRBD1
J: TRBJ1-4
size: NA
V: TRBV6-5
CDR3: CASSYQGTAEKLFF
DNA: TGTGCCAGCAGTTACCAAGGGACAGCTGAAAAACTGTTTTTT

D: NA
J: TRBJ2-1
size: NA
V: TRBV4-1
CDR3: CASSQEKAGLGEQFF
DNA: TGCGCCAGCAGCCAAGAAAAAGCAGGCCTTGGAGAGCAGTTCTTC

D: TRBD2
J: TRBJ2-3
size: NA
V: TRBV27
CDR3: CASSFRIPGLAGSLDTQYF
DNA: TGTGCCAGCAGTTTCCGGATTCCGGGACTAGCGGGTAGTCTGGATACGCAGTATTTT

D: NA
J: TRBJ2-5
size: NA
V: TRBV29-1
CDR3: CSVVQGSGETQYF
DNA: TGCAGCGTCGTACAGGGAAGCGGAGAGACCCAGTACTTC

D: TRBD2
J: TRBJ2-2
size: few
V: TRBV7-2
CDR3: CASTVTAGRGNTGELFF
DNA: TGTGCCAGCACGGTGACTGCCGGGAGGGGGAACACCGGGGAGCTGTTTTTT

D: NA
J: TRBJ2-1
size: NA
V: TRBV15
CDR3: CATKEGGIGGNEQFF
DNA: TGTGCCACCAAAGAGGGCGGGATAGGTGGCAATGAGCAGTTCTTC

D: NA
J: TRBJ2-5
size: few
V: TRBV27
CDR3: CASSLSTGAETQYF
DNA: TGTGCCAGCAGTTTATCAACCGGGGCAGAGACCCAGTACTTC

D: TRBD2
J: TRBJ2-5
size: NA
V: TRBV7-1
CDR3: CASSPGLAGEEETQYF
DNA: TGTGCCAGCAGCCCCGGACTAGCGGGAGAGGAAGAGACCCAGTACTTC

D: NA
J: TRBJ1-1
size: NA
V: TRBV7-9
CDR3: CASSRGQNTEAFF
DNA: TGTGCCAGCAGCCGCGGACAGAACACTGAAGCTTTCTTT

D: TRBD2
J: TRBJ2-7
size: NA
V: TRBV7-2
CDR3: CASSSTTQRGYEQYF
DNA: TGTGCCAGCAGTTCCACTACGCAGCGGGGCTACGAGCAGTACTTC

D: NA
J: TRBJ2-7
size: NA
V: TRBV28
CDR3: CAGEGQTSYEQYF
DNA: TGTGCCGGAGAGGGTCAGACGTCCTACGAGCAGTACTTC

D: NA
J: TRBJ2-7
size: NA
V: TRBV5-6
CDR3: CASHLLRIPYEQYF
DNA: TGTGCCAGCCACTTGCTCCGGATTCCCTACGAGCAGTACTTC

D: NA
J: TRBJ2-7
size: few
V: TRBV5-5
CDR3: CASRPRRSSYEQYF
DNA: TGTGCCAGCAGGCCGCGCAGAAGCTCCTACGAGCAGTACTTC

D: NA
J: TRBJ2-7
size: few
V: TRBV5-4
CDR3: CASSLYGTLTYEQYF
DNA: TGTGCCAGCAGCTTGTACGGGACACTTACCTACGAGCAGTACTTC

D: NA
J: TRBJ2-4
size: few
V: TRBV7-2
CDR3: CASSLWAGVIQYF
DNA: TGTGCCAGCAGCCTGTGGGCCGGGGTTATTCAGTACTTC

D: TRBD2
J: TRBJ2-7
size: NA
V: TRBV7-8
CDR3: CASSLAAGTSGINREQYF
DNA: TGTGCCAGCAGCTTAGCGGCCGGGACTAGCGGGATTAATCGCGAGCAGTACTTC

D: TRBD2
J: TRBJ2-7
size: NA
V: TRBV7-9
CDR3: CASSPGTSGIVQYF
DNA: TGTGCCAGCAGTCCCGGGACTAGCGGGATAGTGCAGTACTTC

D: NA
J: TRBJ2-1
size: NA
V: TRBV7-8
CDR3: CASRRGRSSYNEQFF
DNA: TGTGCCAGCAGACGGGGGCGGAGCTCCTACAATGAGCAGTTCTTC

D: NA
J: TRBJ2-7
size: few
V: TRBV6-5
CDR3: CASSYTGYGEQYF
DNA: TGTGCCAGCAGTTATACAGGGTACGGCGAGCAGTACTTC

D: NA
J: TRBJ1-2
size: NA
V: TRBV18
CDR3: CASSPLFEGQANYGYTF
DNA: TGTGCCAGCTCACCATTATTCGAGGGCCAGGCTAACTATGGCTACACCTTC

D: TRBD2
J: TRBJ2-1
size: NA
V: TRBV7-9
CDR3: CASSRRGGLAADEQFF
DNA: TGTGCCAGCAGCCGTAGAGGAGGCCTAGCGGCGGATGAGCAGTTCTTC

D: TRBD1
J: TRBJ2-6
size: once
V: TRBV27
CDR3: CASSNRDRAAGANVLTF
DNA: TGTGCCAGCAGTAACCGGGACAGGGCAGCTGGGGCCAACGTCCTGACTTTC

D: NA
J: TRBJ2-1
size: NA
V: TRBV6-4
CDR3: CASSDSAGSYNEQFF
DNA: TGTGCCAGCAGTGACTCTGCAGGCTCCTACAATGAGCAGTTCTTC

D: TRBD2
J: TRBJ2-7
size: NA
V: TRBV4-3
CDR3: CASSPRTSLSPYF
DNA: TGCGCCAGCAGCCCACGGACTAGCCTAAGCCCGTACTTC

D: NA
J: TRBJ2-3
size: NA
V: TRBV19
CDR3: CASSQSTDTQYF
DNA: TGTGCCAGTAGCCAAAGCACAGATACGCAGTATTTT

D: NA
J: TRBJ1-5
size: NA
V: TRBV19
CDR3: CASSIESAPRGNQPQHF
DNA: TGTGCCAGTAGTATAGAAAGCGCTCCACGGGGCAATCAGCCCCAGCATTTT

D: NA
J: TRBJ2-2
size: NA
V: TRBV5-1
CDR3: CASKKPTGELFF
DNA: TGCGCCAGCAAGAAGCCTACCGGGGAGCTGTTTTTT

D: NA
J: TRBJ2-7
size: NA
V: TRBV6-5
CDR3: CASNSYEQYF
DNA: TGTGCCAGCAACAGCTACGAGCAGTACTTC

D: TRBD1
J: TRBJ2-7
size: NA
V: TRBV11-2
CDR3: CASSLDRGPSEEQYF
DNA: TGTGCCAGCAGCCTCGACAGGGGGCCCAGTGAAGAGCAGTACTTC

D: NA
J: TRBJ1-2
size: NA
V: TRBV28
CDR3: CASSGSRPRKTYGYTF
DNA: TGTGCCAGCAGTGGTAGTCGTCCTCGAAAGACCTATGGCTACACCTTC

D: NA
J: TRBJ1-4
size: NA
V: TRBV9
CDR3: CASSPRTGANEKLFF
DNA: TGTGCCAGCAGCCCAAGGACTGGGGCGAATGAAAAACTGTTTTTT

D: NA
J: TRBJ2-3
size: NA
V: TRBV18
CDR3: CASSPGQITDTQYF
DNA: TGTGCCAGCTCCCCTGGACAGATCACAGATACGCAGTATTTT

D: NA
J: TRBJ1-2
size: once
V: TRBV6-5
CDR3: CASRGRNYGYTF
DNA: TGTGCCAGCAGGGGACGGAACTATGGCTACACCTTC